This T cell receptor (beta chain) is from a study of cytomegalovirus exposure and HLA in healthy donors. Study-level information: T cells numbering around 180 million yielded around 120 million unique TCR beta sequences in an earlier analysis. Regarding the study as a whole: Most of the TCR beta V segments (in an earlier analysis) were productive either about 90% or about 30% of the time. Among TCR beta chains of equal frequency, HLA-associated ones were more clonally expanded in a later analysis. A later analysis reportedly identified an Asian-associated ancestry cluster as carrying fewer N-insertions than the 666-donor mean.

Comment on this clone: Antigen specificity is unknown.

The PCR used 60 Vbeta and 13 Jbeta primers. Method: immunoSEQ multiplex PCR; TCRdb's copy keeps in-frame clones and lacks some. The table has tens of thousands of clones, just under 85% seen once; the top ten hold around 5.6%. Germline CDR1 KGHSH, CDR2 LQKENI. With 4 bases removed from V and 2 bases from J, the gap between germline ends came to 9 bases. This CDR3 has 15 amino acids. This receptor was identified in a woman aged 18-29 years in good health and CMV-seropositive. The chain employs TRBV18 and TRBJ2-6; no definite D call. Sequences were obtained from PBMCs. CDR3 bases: TGTGCCAGCTCACTTCGGCAGGCTGGGGCCAACGTCCTGACTTTC. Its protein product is CASSLRQAGANVLTF. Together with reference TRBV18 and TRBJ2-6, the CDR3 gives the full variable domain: NAGVMQNPRHLVRRRGQEARLRCSPMKGHSHVYWYRQLPEEGLKFMVYLQKENIIDESGMPKERFSAEFPKEGPSILRIQQVVRGDSAAYFCASSLRQAGANVLTFGAGSRLTVL.